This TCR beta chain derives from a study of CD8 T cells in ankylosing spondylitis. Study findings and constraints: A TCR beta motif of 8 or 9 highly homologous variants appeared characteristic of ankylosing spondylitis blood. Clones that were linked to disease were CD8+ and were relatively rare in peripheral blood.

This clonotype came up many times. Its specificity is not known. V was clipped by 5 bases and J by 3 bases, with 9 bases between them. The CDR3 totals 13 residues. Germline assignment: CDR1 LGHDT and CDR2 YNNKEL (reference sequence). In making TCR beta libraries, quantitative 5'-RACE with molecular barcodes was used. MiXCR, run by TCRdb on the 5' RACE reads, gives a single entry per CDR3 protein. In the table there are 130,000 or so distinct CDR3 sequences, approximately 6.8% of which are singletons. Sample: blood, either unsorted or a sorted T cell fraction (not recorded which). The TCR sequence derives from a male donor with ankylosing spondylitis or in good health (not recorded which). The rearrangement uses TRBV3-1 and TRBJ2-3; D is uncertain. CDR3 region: CASSSAGTDTQYF. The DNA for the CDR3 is TGTGCCAGCAGCTCGGCAGGAACAGATACGCAGTATTTT.